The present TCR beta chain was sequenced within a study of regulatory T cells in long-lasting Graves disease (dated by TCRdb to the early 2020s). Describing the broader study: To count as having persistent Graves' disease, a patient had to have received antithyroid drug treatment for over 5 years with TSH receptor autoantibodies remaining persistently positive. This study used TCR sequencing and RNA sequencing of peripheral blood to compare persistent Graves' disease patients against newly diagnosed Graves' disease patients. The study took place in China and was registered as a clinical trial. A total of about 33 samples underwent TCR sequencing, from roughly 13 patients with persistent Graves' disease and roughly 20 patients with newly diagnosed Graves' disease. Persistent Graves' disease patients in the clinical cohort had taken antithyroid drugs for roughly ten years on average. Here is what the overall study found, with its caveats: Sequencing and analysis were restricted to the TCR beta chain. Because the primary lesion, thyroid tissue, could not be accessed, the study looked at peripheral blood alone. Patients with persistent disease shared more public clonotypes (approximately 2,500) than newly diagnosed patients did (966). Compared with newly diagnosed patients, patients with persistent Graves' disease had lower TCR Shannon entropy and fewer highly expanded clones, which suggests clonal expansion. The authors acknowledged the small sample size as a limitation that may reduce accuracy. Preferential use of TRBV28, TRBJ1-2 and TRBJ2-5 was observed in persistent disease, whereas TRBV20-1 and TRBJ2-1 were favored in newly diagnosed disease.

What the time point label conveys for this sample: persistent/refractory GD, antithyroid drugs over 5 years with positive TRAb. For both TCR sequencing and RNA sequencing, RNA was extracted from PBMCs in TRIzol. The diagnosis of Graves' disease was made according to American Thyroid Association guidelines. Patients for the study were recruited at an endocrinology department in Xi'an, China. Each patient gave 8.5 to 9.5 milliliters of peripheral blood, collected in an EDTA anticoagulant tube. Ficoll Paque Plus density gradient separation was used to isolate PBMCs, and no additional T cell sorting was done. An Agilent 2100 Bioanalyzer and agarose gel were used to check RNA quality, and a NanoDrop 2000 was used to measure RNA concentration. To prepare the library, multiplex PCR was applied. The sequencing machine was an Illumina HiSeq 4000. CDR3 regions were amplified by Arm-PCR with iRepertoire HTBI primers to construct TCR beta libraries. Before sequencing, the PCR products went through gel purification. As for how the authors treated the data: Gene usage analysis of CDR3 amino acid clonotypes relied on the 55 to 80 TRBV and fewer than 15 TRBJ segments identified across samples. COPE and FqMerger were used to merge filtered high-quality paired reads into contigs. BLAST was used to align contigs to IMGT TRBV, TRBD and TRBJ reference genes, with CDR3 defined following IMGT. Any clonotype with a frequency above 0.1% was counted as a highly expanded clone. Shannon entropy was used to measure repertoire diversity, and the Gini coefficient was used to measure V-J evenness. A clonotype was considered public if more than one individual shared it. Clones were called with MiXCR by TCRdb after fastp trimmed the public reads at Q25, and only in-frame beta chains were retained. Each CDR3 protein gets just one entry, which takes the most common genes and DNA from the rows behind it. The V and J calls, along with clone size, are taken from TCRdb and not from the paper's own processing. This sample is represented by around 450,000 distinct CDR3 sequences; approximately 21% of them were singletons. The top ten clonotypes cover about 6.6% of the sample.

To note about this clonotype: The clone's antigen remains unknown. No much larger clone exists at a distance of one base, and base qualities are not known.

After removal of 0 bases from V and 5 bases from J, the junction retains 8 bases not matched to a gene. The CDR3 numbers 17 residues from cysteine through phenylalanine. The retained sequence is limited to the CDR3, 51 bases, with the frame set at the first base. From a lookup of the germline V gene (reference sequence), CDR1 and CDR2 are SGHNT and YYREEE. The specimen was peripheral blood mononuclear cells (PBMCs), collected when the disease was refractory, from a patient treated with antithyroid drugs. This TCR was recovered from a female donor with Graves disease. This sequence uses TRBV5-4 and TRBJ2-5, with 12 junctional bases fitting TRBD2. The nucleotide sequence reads TGTGCCAGCAGCTTGGCGGTGACTAGCGGGAGCCTGGAGACCCAGTACTTC. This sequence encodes CASSLAVTSGSLETQYF.